This T cell receptor beta chain appears in the sequencing data of a study of HIV-infected children after antiretroviral therapy interruption. General observations from the study: After treatment interruption started, naive CD4+ CDR3 overlap across time points dropped.

Unique molecular identifiers were included in an RNA-based 3' RACE TCR library. A single record per CDR3 protein comes from TCRdb applying MiXCR to the 3' RACE reads. The sample consists of about 50,000 distinct CDR3 sequences, roughly 4.5% of them appearing once. Treatment: PENTA 11 planned treatment interruption arm or continuous ART arm. Sorting from thawed PBMCs isolated naive CD4+ CD45RA+ CD45RO- T cells. This clonotype was counted between two and nine times. Its antigen is not identified. The CDR3 length is 13 residues. V was clipped by 2 bases and J by 9 bases, with 8 bases between them. Germline lookup yields CDR1 LGHNT and CDR2 FRNRAP.

This receptor was identified in a pool of human donors with HIV. The chain joins TRBV12-5 to TRBJ1-6; D call uncertain. Sequencing was performed on CD45RA+ CD4+ T cells from PBMCs, pooled from several time points, taken from a donor given antiretroviral therapy, either interrupted or continuous. Subset denoted: naive CD4+ CD45RA+ CD45RO- T cells. The CDR3 reads CASGLSLGSPLHF. CDR3 nucleotide sequence: TGTGCTAGTGGTTTGTCTCTCGGTTCACCCCTCCACTTT.